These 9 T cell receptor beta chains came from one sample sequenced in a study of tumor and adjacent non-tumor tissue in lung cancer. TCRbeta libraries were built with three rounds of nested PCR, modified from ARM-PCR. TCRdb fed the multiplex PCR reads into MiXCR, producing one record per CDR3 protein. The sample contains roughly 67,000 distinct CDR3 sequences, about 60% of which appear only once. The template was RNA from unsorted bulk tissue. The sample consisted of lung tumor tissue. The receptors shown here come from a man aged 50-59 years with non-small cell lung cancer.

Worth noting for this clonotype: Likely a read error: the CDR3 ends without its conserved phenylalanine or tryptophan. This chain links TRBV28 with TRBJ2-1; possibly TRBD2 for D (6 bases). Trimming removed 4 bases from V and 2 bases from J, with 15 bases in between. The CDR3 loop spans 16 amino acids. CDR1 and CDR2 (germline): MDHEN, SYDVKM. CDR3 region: CASSSAGGGTYNEQFL. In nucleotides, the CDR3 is TGTGCCAGCAGTTCGGCCGGGGGAGGCACCTACAATGAGCAGTTCTTA.

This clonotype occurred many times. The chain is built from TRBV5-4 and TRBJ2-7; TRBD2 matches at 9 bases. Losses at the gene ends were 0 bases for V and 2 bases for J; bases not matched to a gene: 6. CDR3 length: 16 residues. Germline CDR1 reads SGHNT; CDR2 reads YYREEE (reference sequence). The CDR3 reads CASSLGGGRATYEQYF. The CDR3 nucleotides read TGTGCCAGCAGCTTGGGTGGCGGGAGGGCCACCTACGAGCAGTACTTC.

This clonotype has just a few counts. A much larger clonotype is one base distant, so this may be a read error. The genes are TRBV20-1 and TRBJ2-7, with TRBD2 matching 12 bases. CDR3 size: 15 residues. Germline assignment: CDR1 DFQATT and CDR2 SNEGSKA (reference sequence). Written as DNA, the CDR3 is TGCAGTGCTCCTATTACTAGCGGGGGGACCTACGAGCACTACTTC. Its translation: CSAPITSGGTYEHYF.

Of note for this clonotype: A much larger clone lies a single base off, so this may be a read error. CDR3 amino acids: CASRPIGQGYEHYF. As DNA, the CDR3 is TGTGCCAGCAGACCTATCGGACAGGGCTACGAGCATTACTTC. The chain carries TRBV6-5 and TRBJ2-7; 8 positions agree with TRBD1. This CDR3 spans 14 amino acids. Germline CDR1 is MNHEY and CDR2 is SVGAGI.

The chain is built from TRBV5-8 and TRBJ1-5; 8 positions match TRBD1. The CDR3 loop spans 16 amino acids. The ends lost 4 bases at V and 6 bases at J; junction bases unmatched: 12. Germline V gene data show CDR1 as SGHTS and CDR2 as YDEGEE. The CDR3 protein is CASSLEQGAQGQPQHF. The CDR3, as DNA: TGTGCCAGCAGCCTAGAGCAGGGGGCGCAAGGTCAGCCCCAGCATTTT.

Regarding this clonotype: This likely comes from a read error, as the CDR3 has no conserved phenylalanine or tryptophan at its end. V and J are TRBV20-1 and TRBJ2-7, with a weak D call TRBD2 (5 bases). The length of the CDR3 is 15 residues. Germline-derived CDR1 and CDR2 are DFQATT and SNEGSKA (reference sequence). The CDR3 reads CSVRPPAGRSHEQYL. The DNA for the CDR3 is TGCAGTGTTAGACCTCCTGCGGGCAGGAGCCACGAGCAGTACCTC.

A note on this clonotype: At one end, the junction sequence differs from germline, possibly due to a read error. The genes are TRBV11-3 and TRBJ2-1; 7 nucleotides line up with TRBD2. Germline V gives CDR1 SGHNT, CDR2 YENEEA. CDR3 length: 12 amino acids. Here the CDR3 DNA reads TGTGCCAGCAGCTTAGGAAGCGGGAATGAACAGTTC. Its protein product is CASSLGSGNEQF.

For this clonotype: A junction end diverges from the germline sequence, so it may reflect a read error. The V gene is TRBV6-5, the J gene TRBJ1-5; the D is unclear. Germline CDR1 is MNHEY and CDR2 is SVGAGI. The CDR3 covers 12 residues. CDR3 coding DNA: TGTACCAGCAGTACTTACAATCAGCCCCAGCACTTT. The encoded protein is CTSSTYNQPQHF.

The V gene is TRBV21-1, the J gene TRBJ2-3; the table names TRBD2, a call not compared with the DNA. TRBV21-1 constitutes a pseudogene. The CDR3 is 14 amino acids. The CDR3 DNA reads TGTGCCAGCAGTTTAGCGGGGGCCCCAGATACGCAGTATTTT. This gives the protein CASSLAGAPDTQYF.